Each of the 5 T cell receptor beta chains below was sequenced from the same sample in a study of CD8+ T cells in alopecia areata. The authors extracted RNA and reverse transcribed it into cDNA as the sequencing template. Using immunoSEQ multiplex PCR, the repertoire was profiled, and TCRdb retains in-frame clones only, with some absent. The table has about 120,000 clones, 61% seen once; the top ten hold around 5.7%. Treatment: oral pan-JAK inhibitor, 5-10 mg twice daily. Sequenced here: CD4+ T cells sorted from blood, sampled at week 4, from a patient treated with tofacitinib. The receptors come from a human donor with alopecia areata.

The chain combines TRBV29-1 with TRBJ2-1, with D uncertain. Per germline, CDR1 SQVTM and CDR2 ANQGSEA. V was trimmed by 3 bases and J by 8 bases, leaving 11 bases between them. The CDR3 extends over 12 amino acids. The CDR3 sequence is CSVDPSRDEQFF. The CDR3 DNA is TGCAGCGTTGATCCTAGTCGAGATGAGCAGTTCTTC.

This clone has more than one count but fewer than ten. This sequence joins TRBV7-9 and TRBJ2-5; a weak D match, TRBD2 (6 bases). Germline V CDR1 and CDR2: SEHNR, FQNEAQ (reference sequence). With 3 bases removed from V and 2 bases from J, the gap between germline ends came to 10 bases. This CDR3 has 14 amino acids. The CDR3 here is CASSFIAGQETQYF. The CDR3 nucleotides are TGTGCCAGCAGCTTTATCGCGGGGCAAGAGACCCAGTACTTC. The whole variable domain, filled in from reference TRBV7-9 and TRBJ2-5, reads DTGVSQNPRHKITKRGQNVTFRCDPISEHNRLYWYRQTLGQGPEFLTYFQNEAQLEKSRLLSDRFSAERPKGSFSTLEIQRTEQGDSAMYLCASSFIAGQETQYFGPGTRLLVL.

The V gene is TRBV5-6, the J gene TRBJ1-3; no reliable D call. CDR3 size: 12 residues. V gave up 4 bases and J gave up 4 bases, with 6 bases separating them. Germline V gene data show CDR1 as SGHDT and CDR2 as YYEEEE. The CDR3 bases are TGTGCCAGCAGCCTCGGCGGAAACACCATATATTTT. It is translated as CASSLGGNTIYF.

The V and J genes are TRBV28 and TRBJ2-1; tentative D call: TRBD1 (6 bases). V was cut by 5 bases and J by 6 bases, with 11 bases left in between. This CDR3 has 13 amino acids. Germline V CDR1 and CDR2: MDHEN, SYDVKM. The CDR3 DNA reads TGTGCCAGCAGTATGGGACACCGCAATGAGCAGTTCTTC. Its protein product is CASSMGHRNEQFF.

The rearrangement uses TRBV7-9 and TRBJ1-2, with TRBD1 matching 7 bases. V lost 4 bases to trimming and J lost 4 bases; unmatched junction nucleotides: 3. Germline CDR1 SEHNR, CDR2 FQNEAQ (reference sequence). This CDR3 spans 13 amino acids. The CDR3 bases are TGTGCCAGCAGCTGGACAGGTTCCTATGGCTACACCTTC. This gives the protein CASSWTGSYGYTF.